The next 20 T cell receptor beta chains were all read from a single sample in a study of T cells in Graves' hyperthyroidism and ophthalmopathy (dated by TCRdb to between 2018 and 2021). Library preparation was by multiplex PCR. The run used an Illumina HiSeq 2000. The TCR beta CDR3 regions were amplified from RNA transcripts. A first-round RT-PCR of the TCR CDR3 used the HTBI primer set with the Qiagen OneStep RT-PCR kit. TCRdb reworked the public reads: Q25 trimming with fastp, MiXCR clone assembly, productive beta chains retained. Every entry covers one CDR3 protein and lists the most common genes and DNA from its rows. For this sample the table gives 650,000 to 850,000 distinct CDR3 sequences, of which around 20% were detected only once. The top ten hold approximately 15% of the sample. Material for sequencing was blood. The receptor source for this set is a woman in her forties or fifties with Graves' hyperthyroidism that later progressed to Graves' ophthalmopathy.

This clonotype occurred many times. At one of its ends the junction is not consistent with the germline gene, which may arise from a read error. The chain uses TRBV15 and TRBJ1-2; maybe TRBD1 (5 bases). Germline-derived CDR1 and CDR2 are LNHNV and YYDKDF (reference sequence). This CDR3 is built from 16 residues. The CDR3 spells CATSGDMSDSFYGYTF. CDR3 nucleotides: TGTGCCACCAGCGGAGACATGAGTGACAGTTTCTATGGCTACACCTTC.

The genes are TRBV6-1 and TRBJ2-7; TRBD2 matches 10 bases. The germline V gene has CDR1 MNHNS and CDR2 SASEGT. V dropped 4 bases and J dropped 4; count of bases not matched to a gene: 4. This CDR3 spans 14 amino acids. Here the CDR3 reads CASSAIAGGYEQYF. In DNA form, the CDR3 reads TGTGCCAGCAGTGCTATAGCGGGGGGTTACGAGCAGTACTTC.

V usage is TRBV5-5 and J usage is TRBJ2-2, with 8 nucleotides matching TRBD1. Trimming took 0 bases from V and 5 from J; bases not matched to a gene: 6. There are 16 residues in the CDR3. Germline V gene data show CDR1 as SGHKS and CDR2 as YYEKEE (reference sequence). CDR3 nucleotide sequence: TGTGCCAGCAGCTTGGAGGCAGGGGGCGATACCGGGGAGCTGTTTTTT. Translating gives CASSLEAGGDTGELFF.

The chain couples TRBV12-3 or TRBV12-4 to TRBJ2-2; D gene uncertain. The CDR3 length is 13 residues. Trimming took 3 bases from V and 7 from J, leaving 9 bases between them. The CDR3 coding sequence is TGTGCCAGCAGTTTCATTAAGAACGGGGAGCTGTTTTTT. Its translation is CASSFIKNGELFF.

The table lists this clonotype with many counts. The rearrangement joins TRBV11-2 to TRBJ2-6; D is perhaps TRBD2 (6 bases). The CDR3 loop spans 12 amino acids. The V and J ends lost 4 bases and 13 bases respectively, with 11 bases between them. Germline CDR1 reads SGHAT; CDR2 reads FQNNGV. The CDR3 sequence is CASSSLGGVLTF. Here the CDR3 DNA reads TGTGCCAGCAGCTCCCTTGGAGGGGTCCTGACTTTC.

This clonotype was seen many times. The chain has TRBV20-1 and TRBJ1-2; D is unclear. The CDR3 sequence is 15 residues long. CDR1 and CDR2 (germline): DFQATT, SNEGSKA (reference sequence). With 1 base removed from V and 2 bases from J, the gap between germline ends came to 14 bases. In DNA form, the CDR3 reads TGCAGTGCTAGAGGCAGATCGGGCCGAAACTATGGCTACACCTTC. Its translation is CSARGRSGRNYGYTF.

This clonotype was seen many times. The chain recombines TRBV7-6 with TRBJ2-3; 10 bases are a match to TRBD2. CDR1 and CDR2 (germline): SGHVS, FNYEAQ. The junction had 3 bases not matched to a gene; V was cut back by 4 bases and J by 5 bases. The CDR3 has 14 amino acids. CDR3 in amino acids: CASSSAGGLDTQYF. The CDR3 DNA is TGTGCCAGCAGCTCAGCGGGGGGGCTAGATACGCAGTATTTT.

The chain uses TRBV7-9 and TRBJ2-3; 7 bases agree with TRBD1. The CDR3 covers 16 residues. The J segment lost 0 bases and the V segment lost 5 bases, leaving 8 bases of the junction unmatched. Germline V CDR1 and CDR2: SEHNR, FQNEAQ (reference sequence). The CDR3 is CASSPSLGQSTDTQYF. The CDR3 DNA reads as TGTGCCAGCAGCCCGAGTCTGGGACAGAGCACAGATACGCAGTATTTT.

With regard to this clonotype: A read error is possible here, since a much larger clone lies one base away. The V call is TRBV10-3, the J call TRBJ1-2; D is unresolved. The V end lost 3 bases, the J end lost 6 bases, and 5 bases lay between the germline ends. CDR1 and CDR2 (germline): ENHRY, SYGVKD. The CDR3 consists of 11 residues. CDR3 sequence reads: CAISEGNGYTF. The CDR3 DNA sequence: TGTGCCATCAGTGAAGGGAATGGCTACACCTTC.

This clonotype was seen only a few times. V and J are TRBV7-9 and TRBJ1-4, with D perhaps TRBD1 (5 bases). This CDR3 is built from 17 residues. CDR1 SEHNR and CDR2 FQNEAQ come from the germline V gene (reference sequence). The V gene lost 3 bases and the J gene lost 3 bases, with 17 bases spanning the gap. The CDR3 DNA sequence: TGTGCCAGCAGCTTTCCTTCCAGGGCGGGGTCTAATGAAAAACTGTTTTTT. Its translation: CASSFPSRAGSNEKLFF.

V and J are TRBV6-4 and TRBJ2-3; D ambiguous. V was pared by 3 bases and J by 1 base, with 5 bases between. This CDR3 spans 13 amino acids. CDR1 and CDR2 from the germline V gene are MRHNA and SNTAGT. In DNA form, the CDR3 reads TGTGCCAGCAGTGATTGGGGCACAGATACGCAGTATTTT. As protein: CASSDWGTDTQYF.

This clonotype came up many times. The chain recombines TRBV6-1 with TRBJ2-5; the D gene is possibly TRBD2 (6 bases). V was cut by 6 bases and J by 5 bases, with 13 bases left in between. Germline V CDR1 and CDR2: MNHNS, SASEGT. There are 13 residues in the CDR3. CDR3 nucleotides: TGTGCCAGCAGATCGGGAGACCCGGAGACCCAGTACTTC. This gives the protein CASRSGDPETQYF.

The rearrangement uses TRBV30 and TRBJ1-1; 7 bases align to TRBD1. The CDR3 is 13 amino acids. Germline values: CDR1 GTSNPN, CDR2 SVGIG (reference sequence). V shed 4 bases, J shed 1 base, and the junction held 3 bases outside the gene matches. The CDR3 region is CAWKRQGNTEAFF. The CDR3 coding sequence is TGTGCCTGGAAACGACAGGGGAACACTGAAGCTTTCTTT. The variable domain in full, with the rest retrieved from reference TRBV30 and TRBJ1-1, is SQTIHQWPATLVQPVGSPLSLECTVEGTSNPNLYWYRQAAGRGLQLLFYSVGIGQISSEVPQNLSASRPQDRQFILSSKKLLLSDSGFYLCAWKRQGNTEAFFGQGTRLTVV.

This clonotype was seen at least ten times. This chain uses TRBV11-1 with TRBJ1-2; no firm D call. The CDR3 has 15 amino acids. With 5 bases removed from V and 3 bases from J, the gap between germline ends came to 16 bases. Germline assignment: CDR1 SGHAT and CDR2 FQDESV (reference sequence). The CDR3 sequence is CASSIEGLGDYGYTF. The CDR3 DNA reads as TGTGCCAGCAGCATAGAGGGCCTCGGCGACTATGGCTACACCTTC.

The sample holds a few counts of this clonotype. This sequence may be a read error, since a much larger clone differs from it by one base. The chain is built from TRBV30 and TRBJ1-5, with 10 bases lining up with TRBD1. Germline loops: CDR1 GTSNPN, CDR2 SVGIG (reference sequence). With V trimmed by 2 bases and J by 7 bases, 5 bases remained unmatched. The CDR3 runs 14 residues. The CDR3 DNA is TGTGCCTGGAGTCTAGGGACAGGGGAACAGCCCCAGCATTTT. As protein: CAWSLGTGEQPQHF. Full variable domain (missing parts from reference TRBV30 and TRBJ1-5): SQTIHQWPATLVQPVGSPLSLECTVEGTSNPNLYWYRQAAGRGLQLLFYSVGIGQISSEVPQNLSASRPQDRQFILSSKKLLLSDSGFYLCAWSLGTGEQPQHFGDGTRLSIL.

This clonotype was observed many times. J is TRBJ1-5 and V is TRBV2; 7 nucleotides align to TRBD1. The CDR3 is 14 amino acids. The J segment lost 6 bases and the V segment lost 9 bases, leaving 11 bases of the junction unmatched. Germline CDR1 and CDR2: SNHLY and FYNNEI. CDR3 protein: CASVRDSDVQPQHF. In DNA, the CDR3 is TGTGCCAGTGTCCGGGACAGTGACGTTCAGCCCCAGCATTTT.

This clonotype turned up a few times. This chain uses TRBV15 with TRBJ2-5; D perhaps matches TRBD2 (5 bases). Germline V lookup: CDR1 LNHNV, CDR2 YYDKDF (reference sequence). V shed 0 bases and J shed 2 bases, with 10 bases lying between them. This CDR3 comprises 15 residues. The CDR3: CATSRDLGGQETQYF. In DNA, the CDR3 is TGTGCCACCAGCAGAGATCTTGGAGGACAAGAGACCCAGTACTTC.

This clonotype was seen many times. The V gene is TRBV6-6, the J gene TRBJ2-7; TRBD2 matches 8 bases. V gave up 0 bases and J gave up 2 bases; unmatched junction bases: 3. Germline V gene sequence: CDR1 MNHNY, CDR2 SVGAGI (reference sequence). CDR3 length equals 15 residues. CDR3 bases: TGTGCCAGCAGTTACTCGCAGCGGGGGCCCTACGAGCAGTACTTC. Its translation: CASSYSQRGPYEQYF.

This clonotype was observed a few times. The gene calls are TRBV5-8 and TRBJ1-2, with D maybe TRBD1 (5 bases). V lost 1 base to trimming and J lost 5 bases, with 9 bases between them. This CDR3 spans 13 amino acids. Germline CDR1 and CDR2: SGHTS and YDEGEE. The CDR3: CASSLLRQYGYTF. The DNA of the CDR3 is TGTGCCAGCAGCTTGCTGCGACAGTATGGCTACACCTTC. Filled out from reference TRBV5-8 and TRBJ1-2, the complete variable domain reads EAGVTQSPTHLIKTRGQQATLRCSPISGHTSVYWYQQALGLGLQFLLWYDEGEERNRGNFPPRFSGRQFPNYSSELNVNALELEDSALYLCASSLLRQYGYTFGSGTRLTVV.

This clonotype was recorded at least ten times. The V and J genes are TRBV7-6 and TRBJ2-1; D remains ambiguous. Trimming removed 5 bases at V and 8 bases at J, with 10 bases between. The germline V gene has CDR1 SGHVS and CDR2 FNYEAQ. The CDR3 is made up of 12 amino acids. The CDR3 region is CASSHTDYEQFF. CDR3 DNA sequence: TGTGCCAGCAGCCACACAGATTATGAGCAGTTCTTC.